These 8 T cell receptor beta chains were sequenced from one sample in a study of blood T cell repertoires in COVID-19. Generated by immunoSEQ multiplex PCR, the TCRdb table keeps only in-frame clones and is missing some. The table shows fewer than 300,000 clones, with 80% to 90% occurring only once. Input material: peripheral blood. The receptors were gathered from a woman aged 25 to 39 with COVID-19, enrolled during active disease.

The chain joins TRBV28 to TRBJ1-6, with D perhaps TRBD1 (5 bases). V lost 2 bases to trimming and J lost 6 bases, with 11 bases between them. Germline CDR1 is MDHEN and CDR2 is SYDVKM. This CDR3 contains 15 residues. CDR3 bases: TGTGCCAGCAGTTTACCAGGGCCCCGTAATTCACCCCTCCACTTT. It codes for CASSLPGPRNSPLHF. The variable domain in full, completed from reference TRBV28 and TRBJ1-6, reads DVKVTQSSRYLVKRTGEKVFLECVQDMDHENMFWYRQDPGLGLRLIYFSYDVKMKEKGDIPEGYSVSREKKERFSLILESASTNQTSMYLCASSLPGPRNSPLHFGNGTRLTVT.

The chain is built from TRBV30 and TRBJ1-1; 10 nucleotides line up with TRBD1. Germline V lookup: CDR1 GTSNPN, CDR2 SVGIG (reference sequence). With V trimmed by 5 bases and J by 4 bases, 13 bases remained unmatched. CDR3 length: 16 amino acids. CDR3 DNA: TGTGCCTGGGCCGCTGGCGACAGGGGGCATGGCACTGAAGCTTTCTTT. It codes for CAWAAGDRGHGTEAFF.

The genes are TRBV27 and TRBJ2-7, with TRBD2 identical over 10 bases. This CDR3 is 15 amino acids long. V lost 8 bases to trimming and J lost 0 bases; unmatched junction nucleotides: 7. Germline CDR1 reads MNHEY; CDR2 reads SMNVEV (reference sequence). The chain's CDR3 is CASRSPSGGSYEQYF. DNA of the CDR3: TGTGCCAGCCGGAGCCCTAGCGGGGGCTCCTACGAGCAGTACTTC.

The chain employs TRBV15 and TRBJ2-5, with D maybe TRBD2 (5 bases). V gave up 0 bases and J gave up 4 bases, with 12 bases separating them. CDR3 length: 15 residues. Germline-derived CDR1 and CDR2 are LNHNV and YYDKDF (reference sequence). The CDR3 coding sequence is TGTGCCACCAGCAGAGATGGAGGTAGGCGAGAGACCCAGTACTTC. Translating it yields CATSRDGGRRETQYF.

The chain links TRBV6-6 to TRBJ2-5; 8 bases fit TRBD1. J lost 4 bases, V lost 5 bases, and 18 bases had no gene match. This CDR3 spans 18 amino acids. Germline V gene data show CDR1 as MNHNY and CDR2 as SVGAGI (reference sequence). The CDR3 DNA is TGTGCCAGCAGTGGATCGATCGGGGCAGGGGGCTTGGGAGAGACCCAGTACTTC. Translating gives CASSGSIGAGGLGETQYF.

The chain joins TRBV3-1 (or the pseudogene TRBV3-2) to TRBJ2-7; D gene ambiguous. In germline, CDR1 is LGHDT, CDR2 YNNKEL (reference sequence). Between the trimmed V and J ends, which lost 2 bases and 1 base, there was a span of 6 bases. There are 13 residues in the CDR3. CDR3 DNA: TGTGCCAGCAGCCAACCAGGTTCCTACGAGCAGTACTTC. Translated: CASSQPGSYEQYF.

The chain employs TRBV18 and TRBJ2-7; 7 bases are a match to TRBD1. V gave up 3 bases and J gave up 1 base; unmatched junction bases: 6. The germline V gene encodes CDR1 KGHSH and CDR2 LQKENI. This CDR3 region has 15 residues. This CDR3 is CASSPVSGGSYEQYF. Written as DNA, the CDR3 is TGTGCCAGCTCACCGGTGTCAGGGGGTTCCTACGAGCAGTACTTC.

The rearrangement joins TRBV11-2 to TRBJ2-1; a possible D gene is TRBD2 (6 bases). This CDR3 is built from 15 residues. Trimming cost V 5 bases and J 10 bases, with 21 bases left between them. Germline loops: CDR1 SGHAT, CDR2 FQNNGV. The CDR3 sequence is CASSAPEAGRVEQFF. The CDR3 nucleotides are TGTGCCAGCAGCGCCCCCGAGGCGGGACGGGTAGAGCAGTTCTTC. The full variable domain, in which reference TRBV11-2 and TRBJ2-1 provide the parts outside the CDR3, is EAGVAQSPRYKIIEKRQSVAFWCNPISGHATLYWYQQILGQGPKLLIQFQNNGVVDDSQLPKDRFSAERLKGVDSTLKIQPAKLEDSAVYLCASSAPEAGRVEQFFGPGTRLTVL.